This TCR beta chain appears in the sequencing data of a study of blood T cell repertoires in COVID-19. Participants' own reports of clinical history determined their cohort assignment. The method was immunoSEQ multiplex PCR; TCRdb's version includes in-frame clones alone and lacks a portion of them. Among some 190,000 clones listed, 80% were seen once. V was pared by 5 bases and J by 6 bases, with 15 bases of the junction left unmatched. The CDR3 spans 18 residues. In germline, CDR1 is LNHDA, CDR2 SQIVND (reference sequence). The sequence came from a man between 25 and 39 years old with acute COVID-19. Sample: PBMCs or T cells enriched from blood (not recorded which). The V gene is TRBV19, the J gene TRBJ2-2; TRBD1 aligns across 10 bases. The CDR3 loop reads CASSFLTGGASPAGELFF. CDR3 DNA sequence: TGTGCCAGTAGTTTCTTGACAGGGGGCGCCTCACCCGCCGGGGAGCTGTTTTTT.